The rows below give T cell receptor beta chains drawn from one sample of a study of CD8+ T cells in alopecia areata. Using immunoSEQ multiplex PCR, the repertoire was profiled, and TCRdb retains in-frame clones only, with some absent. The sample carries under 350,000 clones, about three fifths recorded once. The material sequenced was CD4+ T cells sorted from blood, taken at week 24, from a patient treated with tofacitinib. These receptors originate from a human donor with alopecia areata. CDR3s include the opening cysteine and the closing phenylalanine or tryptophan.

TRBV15 CATSRVDRGLSYEQYF
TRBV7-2 CASSYVQRGIKETQYF
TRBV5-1 CASRREETQYF
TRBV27 CASQPQRGGLNQPQHF
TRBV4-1 CASSPGQGIGEQFF
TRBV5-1 CASLTTPGQQETQYF
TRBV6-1 CASSEFGGWGTEAFF
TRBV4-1 CASSLDRVNEKLFF
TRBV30 CAWERQGPGELFF
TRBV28 CASSLPTGLLGEETQYF
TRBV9 CASSVGGSYNEQFF
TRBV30 CAWSVRSTDTQYF
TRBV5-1 CASSLGPQASPNTGELFF
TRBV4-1 CASSQGSLRKVSYEQYF
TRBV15 CATSRLSGEDTQYF
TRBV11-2 CASSLVGQNTEAFF
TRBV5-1 CATETGDSAGELFF
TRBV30 CAWSRGTYHEQYF
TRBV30 CAWRNRWTVDYGYTF
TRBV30 CAWSILIPADYGYTF
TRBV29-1 CSVSRRIKIDGYTF
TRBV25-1 CASSETRIFTSGNTIYF
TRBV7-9 CASSPSNEQFF
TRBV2 CASSVDSRNSPLHF
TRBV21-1 CASSNPSVSDNEQFF
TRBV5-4 CASSPQGNTEAFF
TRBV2 CASSESQGAPGYTF
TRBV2 CASSEGGLNQPQHF
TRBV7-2 CASSLGHSTDTQYF
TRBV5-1 CASSLQGQFTDTQYF
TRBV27 CASSLRPRATNEKLFF
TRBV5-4 CASSFYRTGRTDTQYF
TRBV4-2 CASSLGQGANYEQYF
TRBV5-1 CASSLLGRGGYTF
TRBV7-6 CASSLVRYRLMGANVLTF
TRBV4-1 CASSQGARRTEAFF
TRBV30 CAWSVGKGQETQYF
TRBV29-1 CSVAIGEYEQYF
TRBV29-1 CSVDELEAFF
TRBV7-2 CASSLAGTRMNEQFF
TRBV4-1 CASSPNGLQGNEQFF
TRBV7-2 CASSLGQSYGYTF
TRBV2 CASTQGGPRYEQYF
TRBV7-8 CASSSRQGGADTQYF
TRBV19 CASSSARGHEQYF
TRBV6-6 CASSYRQFQETQYF
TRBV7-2 CASSSLSFIDRDIQYF
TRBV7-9 CASSSRTRRGHEQYF
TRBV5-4 CASSTGTSGGREQFF
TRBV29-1 CSAQTHSSYEQYF
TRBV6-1 CASSPNTDTQYF
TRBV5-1 CASSFDTGPYNEQFF
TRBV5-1 CASSFGFPGETQYF
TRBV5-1 CASSTPGQENSPLHF
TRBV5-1 CASSLFPGSNQPQHF
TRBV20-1 CSSRGNEKLFF
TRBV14 CASSQMTGPSETQYF
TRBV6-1 CASSEQPGQGVPGTQYF